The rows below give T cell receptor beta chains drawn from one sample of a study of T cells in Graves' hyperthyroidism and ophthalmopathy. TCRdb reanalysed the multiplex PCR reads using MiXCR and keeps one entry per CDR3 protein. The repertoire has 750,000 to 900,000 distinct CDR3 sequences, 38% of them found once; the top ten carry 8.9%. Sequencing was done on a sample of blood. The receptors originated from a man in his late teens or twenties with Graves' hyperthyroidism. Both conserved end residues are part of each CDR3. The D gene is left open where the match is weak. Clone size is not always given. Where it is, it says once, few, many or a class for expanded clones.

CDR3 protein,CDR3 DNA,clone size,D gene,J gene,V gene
CASSLGGLAGRTGELFF,TGTGCCAGCAGCTTAGGTGGACTAGCGGGAAGAACCGGGGAGCTGTTTTTT,.,TRBD2,TRBJ2-2,TRBV7-8
CASSSPGRLHEQYF,TGTGCCAGCAGCTCACCCGGACGTCTCCACGAGCAGTACTTC,.,.,TRBJ2-7,TRBV7-8
CASSARQGPSYSNQPQHF,TGTGCCAGCAGTGCCCGACAGGGTCCCTCTTATAGCAATCAGCCCCAGCATTTT,.,TRBD1,TRBJ1-5,TRBV6-5
CASSIVLTDSAFF,TGTGCCAGTAGTATAGTTTTGACGGATTCAGCTTTCTTT,few,.,TRBJ1-1,TRBV19
CASSRLPGTVISGANVLTF,TGTGCCAGTAGTAGGCTTCCCGGGACAGTGATCTCTGGGGCCAACGTCCTGACTTTC,.,TRBD1,TRBJ2-6,TRBV19
CSSWTGAYEQYF,TGCAGCAGTTGGACCGGGGCCTACGAGCAGTACTTC,.,.,TRBJ2-7,TRBV29-1
CSALTGTGLGAPYEQYF,TGCAGTGCCCTAACCGGGACAGGCCTCGGGGCCCCCTACGAGCAGTACTTC,.,TRBD1,TRBJ2-7,TRBV20-1
CASSSQIQPGHEAFF,TGTGCCAGCAGTTCTCAGATCCAACCGGGACACGAAGCTTTCTTT,once,.,TRBJ1-1,TRBV2
CASLGVERGKYF,TGTGCCAGCTTGGGGGTTGAGCGGGGAAAGTACTTC,few,TRBD2,TRBJ2-7,TRBV2
CASSRTGVDYEQYF,TGTGCCAGCAGCCGTACAGGAGTAGACTACGAGCAGTACTTC,.,.,TRBJ2-7,TRBV7-2
CASGFDRDHQPQHF,TGTGCCAGCGGTTTCGACAGGGATCACCAGCCCCAGCATTTT,.,TRBD1,TRBJ1-5,TRBV2
CASSRGRWETQYF,TGCGCCAGCAGCCGCGGGAGGTGGGAGACCCAGTACTTC,few,TRBD2,TRBJ2-5,TRBV4-3
CASKDGLNPYEQYF,TGTGCCAGCAAGGACGGACTAAATCCCTACGAGCAGTACTTC,many,.,TRBJ2-7,TRBV7-3
CASSPRTGSGNAIYF,TGTGCCAGCAGCCCTCGGACCGGCTCTGGAAACGCCATATATTTT,.,.,TRBJ1-3,TRBV9
CATRGPGYEQYF,TGTGCCACCAGGGGGCCAGGTTACGAGCAGTACTTC,many,TRBD1,TRBJ2-7,TRBV2
CASSLKGVRTEAFF,TGTGCCAGCAGCTTGAAGGGGGTTCGGACTGAAGCTTTCTTT,few,.,TRBJ1-1,TRBV5-4
CSSAGPYTEAFF,TGCAGCAGTGCGGGGCCGTACACTGAAGCTTTCTTT,once,.,TRBJ1-1,TRBV29-1
CASSPGPRERGINSPLHF,TGTGCCAGCAGCCCAGGTCCCAGGGAAAGGGGTATTAATTCACCCCTCCACTTT,.,.,TRBJ1-6,TRBV25-1
CSVLGTSGGPADEQYF,TGCAGCGTCCTAGGGACTAGCGGGGGCCCAGCAGACGAGCAGTACTTC,many,TRBD2,TRBJ2-7,TRBV29-1
CASSVDADTGELFF,TGTGCCAGCAGCGTAGATGCGGACACCGGGGAGCTGTTTTTT,few,.,TRBJ2-2,TRBV9
CAINRGSYGYTF,TGTGCCATCAACAGAGGATCCTATGGCTACACCTTC,few,.,TRBJ1-2,TRBV10-3
CASSFIHNQPQHF,TGTGCCAGCAGTTTTATCCATAATCAGCCCCAGCATTTT,.,.,TRBJ1-5,TRBV7-2
CSVRDRENAWCTF,TGCAGCGTTAGAGATCGGGAGAACGCATGGTGCACCTTC,.,.,TRBJ1-2,TRBV29-1
CASSGGGTENYGYTF,TGTGCCAGCAGCGGTGGGGGGACGGAGAACTATGGCTACACCTTC,many,.,TRBJ1-2,TRBV9
CASSVDRALHEQYF,TGTGCCAGCAGTGTGGACAGGGCCTTGCACGAGCAGTACTTC,.,TRBD1,TRBJ2-7,TRBV2
CASSLALAGANQPQHF,TGTGCCAGCAGCTTAGCCCTGGCAGGGGCCAATCAGCCCCAGCATTTT,many,.,TRBJ1-5,TRBV7-8
CASSPLGRGRTQYF,TGTGCCAGCAGTCCCCTGGGTCGGGGGCGGACCCAGTACTTC,.,.,TRBJ2-5,TRBV28
CAIWKGDSNQPQHF,TGTGCCATCTGGAAGGGGGATAGCAATCAGCCCCAGCATTTT,.,.,TRBJ1-5,TRBV10-3
CANSLAGRNTGELFF,TGTGCCAACAGCTTAGCAGGGAGGAACACCGGGGAGCTGTTTTTT,.,.,TRBJ2-2,TRBV7-9
CASSWDTGDYEQYF,TGTGCCAGCAGCTGGGACACTGGAGACTACGAGCAGTACTTC,.,.,TRBJ2-7,TRBV5-6
CASSVLTF,TGTGCCAGCAGCGTCCTGACTTTC,.,.,TRBJ2-6,TRBV9
CASSFVQGSEKLFF,TGCGCCAGCAGCTTTGTACAGGGGAGTGAAAAACTGTTTTTT,.,TRBD1,TRBJ1-4,TRBV5-1
CASSKQGNYEQYF,TGTGCCAGCAGCAAACAGGGGAATTACGAGCAGTACTTC,few,TRBD1,TRBJ2-7,TRBV7-3
CASSDGQDHQPQHF,TGTGCCAGCAGTGACGGGCAGGATCATCAGCCCCAGCATTTT,many,.,TRBJ1-5,TRBV2
CASSLGPGIREQYF,TGTGCCAGCAGCTTAGGTCCCGGTATCCGGGAGCAGTACTTC,.,.,TRBJ2-7,TRBV7-9
CSASPGQGIYEQYF,TGCAGTGCTAGCCCGGGACAGGGGATCTACGAGCAGTACTTC,.,TRBD1,TRBJ2-7,TRBV20-1
CSYVASSSYEQYF,TGCAGTTACGTAGCGTCGAGCTCCTACGAGCAGTACTTC,.,.,TRBJ2-7,TRBV29-1
CSVEARDRGSYGYTF,TGCAGCGTTGAAGCTCGGGACAGGGGGTCCTATGGCTACACCTTC,many,TRBD1,TRBJ1-2,TRBV29-1
CASSVGAGGSYEQYF,TGTGCCAGCAGCGTAGGGGCGGGAGGTTCCTACGAGCAGTACTTC,many,TRBD2,TRBJ2-7,TRBV9
CSVAWGRGTEAFF,TGCAGCGTTGCTTGGGGTAGAGGTACTGAAGCTTTCTTT,.,.,TRBJ1-1,TRBV29-1
CASSQGTGGSGAFF,TGTGCCAGCAGCCAAGGTACAGGGGGCTCGGGAGCTTTCTTT,.,TRBD1,TRBJ1-1,TRBV7-9
CASRQTGAGEQYF,TGCGCCAGCAGGCAGACAGGGGCCGGCGAGCAGTACTTC,.,TRBD1,TRBJ2-7,TRBV7-2
CSPPPTGTGHGYTF,TGCAGCCCTCCCCCAACCGGGACAGGGCATGGCTACACCTTC,.,TRBD1,TRBJ1-2,TRBV29-1
CASSKISGQGHEQYF,TGCGCCAGCAGCAAGATTTCAGGACAGGGCCACGAGCAGTACTTC,.,TRBD1,TRBJ2-7,TRBV5-1
CSARDVRVSRTGELFF,TGCAGTGCTAGAGACGTTCGCGTCTCGAGGACCGGGGAGCTGTTTTTT,.,.,TRBJ2-2,TRBV20-1
CSVVEGVANIQYF,TGCAGCGTTGTGGAGGGGGTCGCAAACATTCAGTACTTC,once,.,TRBJ2-4,TRBV29-1
CATSSFGSITEAFF,TGTGCCACCAGCAGCTTTGGCTCGATCACTGAAGCTTTCTTT,.,.,TRBJ1-1,TRBV15
CASSPGTSGDQETQYF,TGTGCCAGCAGCCCCGGGACTAGCGGTGACCAAGAGACCCAGTACTTC,many,TRBD2,TRBJ2-5,TRBV5-8
CASNVGDGNTIYF,TGTGCCAGCAACGTAGGGGATGGAAACACCATATATTTT,.,.,TRBJ1-3,TRBV9
CASSQGGGGSGSPLHF,TGCGCCAGCAGCCAAGGGGGAGGGGGCTCTGGTTCACCCCTCCACTTT,few,TRBD1,TRBJ1-6,TRBV4-3
CSVFLRTNTGELFF,TGCAGCGTCTTTCTGCGGACGAACACCGGGGAGCTGTTTTTT,many,.,TRBJ2-2,TRBV29-1
CSAKGDRGNSPLHF,TGCAGTGCTAAAGGGGACAGGGGAAATTCACCCCTCCACTTT,.,TRBD1,TRBJ1-6,TRBV20-1